The TCR beta chain described here comes from a study of T cell repertoires in cytomegalovirus infection (dated by TCRdb to between 2017 and 2020). Study-level background: Donor HLA type was relevant to the analysis, because carriage of CMV infection together with the matching HLA type was indicated by public TCR beta signatures. Overall study results and their limits: In the ex vivo response, HLA-C-restricted CMV-specific TCR beta clonotypes were dominant, and in two of eight donors the single most frequent clonotype came from this HLA-C-restricted group. In both this cohort and an independent cohort of several hundred donors, the cumulative frequency of public TCR beta family members distinguished carriers of CMV infection plus the relevant HLA type.

The CDR3 has 15 amino acids, counting the end cysteine and phenylalanine. Just CDR3 DNA is preserved here, 45 bases in frame from base 1. V lost 6 bases and J lost 8 bases; the stretch between them is 22 bases long. Via the germline V gene, CDR1 is MDHEN and CDR2 SYDVKM. TCRdb names Illumina HiSeq 1500 as the instrument used. Using fastp at Q25 and MiXCR, TCRdb reprocessed the public reads and kept productive beta chains. Entries are consolidated by CDR3 protein sequence, retaining the most common genes and DNA. This sample gives about 320,000 distinct CDR3 sequences in total; over 7.5% of them show up just once. Clones ranked in the top ten supply 4.3% of the sample. Details on this clonotype: The specificity of this receptor is unknown. No qualities accompany the bases; no much larger clone lies one base away.

Recombination joined TRBV28 with TRBJ1-2, with a weak D call of TRBD1 (6 bases match). The material sequenced was PBMCs. This TCR was recovered from a human donor in good health (CMV status not recorded). Some clones in this sample may be carry-over from other donors' samples. Read as DNA, the sequence is TGTGCCAGCAGCGGGGGGCTGTCCGCTTCCCGGGGCTACACCTTC. This gives the protein CASSGGLSASRGYTF.